Listed below are T cell receptor beta chains from one sample, sequenced in a study of T cell clusters in autoimmune cytopenias. From its re-call of the multiplex PCR reads, TCRdb lists each CDR3 protein once, without DNA. The sample data list approximately 1,900 distinct CDR3 sequences. The sample comprised peripheral blood. All receptors derive from a human donor with an autoimmune cytopenia or autoimmune hepatitis (not recorded which). The CDR3 runs from the conserved cysteine through the conserved F or W. Fields, in order: J gene, V gene, clone size, CDR3 protein. A clone size is listed for some rows: how often the clone was seen (once, few, many), or a class if it is expanded.

TRBJ2-2 | TRBV5-4 | medium-sized | CASRGDSDTGELFF
TRBJ1-2 | TRBV20-1 | - | CSAGQGFGYTF
TRBJ2-7 | TRBV7-9 | - | CASSLPGAEQYF
TRBJ1-6 | TRBV19 | medium-sized | CASSNRGNFYSPLHF
TRBJ1-2 | TRBV11-2 | medium-sized | CASTPMYGDYGYTF
TRBJ1-3 | TRBV27 | medium-sized | CASGGAGNTIYF
TRBJ1-5 | TRBV6-5 | medium-sized | CASSPREYSNQPQHF
TRBJ2-2 | TRBV11-1 | large | CASSLSPGQANTGELFF
TRBJ1-2 | TRBV6-5 | medium-sized | CASSYAGGYGYTF
TRBJ1-1 | TRBV20-1 | - | CSVPGIGNTEAFF
TRBJ1-5 | TRBV19 | - | CASSITLGQGRSNQPQHF
TRBJ1-5 | TRBV12-3/TRBV12-4 | - | CASSPARGNQPQHF
TRBJ1-1 | TRBV29-1 | medium-sized | CSVSSPMNTEAFF
TRBJ2-1 | TRBV7-9 | medium-sized | CASSSSDRGRNEQFF
TRBJ1-6 | TRBV27 | medium-sized | CASSTVDSPLHF
TRBJ2-7 | TRBV5-6 | - | CASSFTGGQRAYEQYF
TRBJ1-3 | TRBV11-2 | - | CASSPYGNTIYF
TRBJ1-6 | TRBV6-5 | medium-sized | CASRPNANSPLHF
TRBJ2-5 | TRBV7-6 | medium-sized | CASSPVGRETQYF
TRBJ1-1 | TRBV11-2 | - | CASSSQENTEAFF
TRBJ1-2 | TRBV20-1 | - | CSASEGAGAGYGYTF
TRBJ1-1 | TRBV12-3/TRBV12-4 | medium-sized | CASSPPGRYTEAFF
TRBJ2-6 | TRBV6-5 | medium-sized | CASSIPMSGANVLTF
TRBJ1-2 | TRBV12-3/TRBV12-4 | medium-sized | CASTNGWDRRMYGYTF
TRBJ2-2 | TRBV12-3/TRBV12-4 | large | CASSGQGPTGELFF
TRBJ1-5 | TRBV11-2 | - | CASSSGLLQTQHF
TRBJ2-3 | TRBV11-2 | - | CASSFTATDTQYF
TRBJ2-3 | TRBV10-1 | - | CASSDLAGGHPDTQYF
TRBJ1-5 | TRBV30 | medium-sized | CAWSQGGFGQPQHF
TRBJ2-6 | TRBV6-2/TRBV6-3 | medium-sized | CASSPRDRGAGANVLTF
TRBJ2-2 | TRBV29-1 | large | CSVATGGAFPGELFF
TRBJ2-7 | TRBV6-5 | medium-sized | CASSYSAGVAGGYEQYF
TRBJ2-1 | TRBV19 | medium-sized | CASSLAGGDSYNEQFF
TRBJ1-5 | TRBV6-5 | medium-sized | CASSYSTGSNQPQHF
TRBJ1-4 | TRBV6-5 | medium-sized | CASSPTGAGSEKLFF
TRBJ2-3 | TRBV14 | - | CASSHWTRKDTQYF
TRBJ2-7 | TRBV20-1 | - | CSATIGGKDEQYF
TRBJ2-7 | TRBV5-4 | medium-sized | CASSLVREGSFEQYF
TRBJ1-6 | TRBV10-3 | medium-sized | CAISDRTFSSPLHF
TRBJ2-3 | TRBV5-1 | - | CASSEYSSDTDTQYF
TRBJ1-1 | TRBV6-4 | - | CASSVKPSDTEAFF
TRBJ1-5 | TRBV12-3/TRBV12-4 | medium-sized | CASSERQGEQPQHF
TRBJ2-5 | TRBV6-6 | medium-sized | CASKQGAETQYF
TRBJ1-2 | TRBV15 | medium-sized | CATSRGQGAGGYTF
TRBJ2-7 | TRBV19 | - | CARSDGEYEQYF
TRBJ1-1 | TRBV7-6 | - | CASSQKDRGGAFF
TRBJ1-1 | TRBV11-1 | medium-sized | CASSANSPGTEAFF
TRBJ2-3 | TRBV7-6 | medium-sized | CASSFRGGSTDTQYF